Listed here are 12 T cell receptor beta chains from one sample, sequenced in a study of regulatory T cells in long-lasting Graves disease. Combining iRepertoire HTBI primers with Arm-PCR of CDR3 regions, the authors built TCR beta libraries. TCRdb re-called the multiplex PCR reads through MiXCR, storing one row per CDR3 protein. The table lists about 620,000 distinct CDR3 sequences, roughly 15% of them singletons. Time point noted: newly diagnosed GD, antithyroid drugs for less than 3 months. PBMC RNA was the source of the TCR library. These data are also associated with another study on T cells in Graves' hyperthyroidism and ophthalmopathy.

The material sequenced was peripheral blood mononuclear cells (PBMCs), taken at new diagnosis, from a patient treated with antithyroid drugs. Receptors originate from a woman between 25 and 40 years old with Graves disease.

This clonotype has a single count. Because it lacks the conserved phenylalanine or tryptophan at the end, this CDR3 is likely a read error. This rearrangement joins TRBV24-1 to TRBJ1-1; 9 positions agree with TRBD1. Germline V CDR1 and CDR2: KGHDR, SFDVKD. With 7 bases clipped from V and 5 bases from J, the junction kept 10 bases outside the gene matches. The CDR3 runs 15 residues. This chain's CDR3 is CATRDTGTGMTEAFL. CDR3 sequence (DNA): TGTGCCACCAGGGACACCGGGACAGGGATGACTGAAGCTTTCCTT.

As concerns this clonotype: This may stem from a read error, because a much larger clone lies one nucleotide away. This chain links TRBV25-1 with TRBJ1-6, with no clear D. The germline V gene encodes CDR1 MGHDK and CDR2 SYGVNS. The CDR3 is made up of 14 amino acids. The CDR3 DNA follows: TGTGCCGGCAGTGAACCCCGGATTAATTCACCCCTCCACTTT. This translates into CAGSEPRINSPLHF.

This chain's CDR3 is CASSIAAGGPAEQFF. The CDR3 DNA is TGTGCCAGTAGTATAGCGGCGGGAGGGCCCGCTGAGCAGTTCTTC. The chain has TRBV19 and TRBJ2-1; 9 nucleotides align to TRBD2. Germline values: CDR1 LNHDA, CDR2 SQIVND (reference sequence). The CDR3 contains 15 residues. J gave up 9 bases and V 1 base, and 7 bases lay outside the gene matches.

This clonotype has more than one count but fewer than ten. The rearrangement joins TRBV7-2 to TRBJ2-3, with TRBD2 identical over 7 bases. CDR1 is SGHTA and CDR2 is FQGNSA in the germline V gene. The V segment lost 5 bases and the J segment 6 bases; nucleotides outside the gene matches: 5. The CDR3 contains 13 residues. This chain's CDR3 is CASSHPTSDTQYF. CDR3 DNA sequence: TGTGCCAGCAGCCATCCGACTAGCGATACGCAGTATTTT.

This clonotype was counted only a few times. The chain uses TRBV7-2 and TRBJ2-7; 7 nucleotides align to TRBD1. Trimming cost V 1 base and J 4 bases; bases outside gene matches: 16. From germline, CDR1 is SGHTA and CDR2 FQGNSA. The CDR3 consists of 18 residues. CDR3 amino acids: CASSLVVGGDGKEYEQYF. CDR3 coding DNA: TGTGCCAGCAGCTTAGTGGTAGGGGGCGACGGCAAGGAATACGAGCAGTACTTC.

This rearrangement joins TRBV4-1 to TRBJ1-5, with D perhaps TRBD1 (6 bases). Germline V gene sequence: CDR1 MGHRA, CDR2 YSYEKL. CDR3 length: 17 residues. Trimming took 0 bases from V and 2 from J, leaving 14 bases between them. CDR3 region: CASSQDSGQTRNQPQHF. Here the CDR3 DNA reads TGCGCCAGCAGCCAAGATTCCGGACAGACTCGCAATCAGCCCCAGCATTTT.

This clonotype was seen repeatedly, ten times or more. The chain has TRBV28 and TRBJ2-1; D uncertain. The CDR3 consists of 18 residues. Germline assignment: CDR1 MDHEN and CDR2 SYDVKM. V lost 2 bases and J lost 0, with 17 bases in between. The CDR3, as DNA: TGTGCCAGCAGTTTACGATCCGCCAGGCCGAGCTCCTACAATGAGCAGTTCTTC. Translating it yields CASSLRSARPSSYNEQFF.

There are many counts of this clonotype. J is TRBJ2-1 and V is TRBV6-1; D unresolved. V lost 5 bases to trimming and J lost 4 bases, with 15 bases between them. Germline V gives CDR1 MNHNS, CDR2 SASEGT. The CDR3 consists of 15 residues. The CDR3 spells CASSPYSGLYNEQFF. The CDR3 nucleotides are TGTGCCAGCAGTCCGTACTCGGGCCTTTACAATGAGCAGTTCTTC.

This clonotype was seen many times. The V call is TRBV2, the J call TRBJ2-1; D uncertain. The CDR3 contains 16 residues. The V end lost 5 bases, the J end lost 2 bases, and 16 bases lay between the germline ends. CDR1 and CDR2 from the germline V gene are SNHLY and FYNNEI. CDR3 sequence (DNA): TGTGCCAGCAGTCCCCTCCTGGGCGGACCCTACAATGAGCAGTTCTTC. Amino acid sequence: CASSPLLGGPYNEQFF.

This clonotype was observed many times. The chain recombines TRBV5-1 with TRBJ2-3; 12 bases agree with TRBD1. Germline V gene data show CDR1 as SGHRS and CDR2 as YFSETQ. The CDR3 runs to 18 residues. V shed 2 bases and J 0 bases; nucleotides not matched to a gene: 7. This CDR3 reads CASSLGTGGAGSTDTQYF. The DNA of the CDR3 is TGCGCCAGCAGCTTAGGGACAGGGGGCGCGGGAAGCACAGATACGCAGTATTTT.

With respect to this clonotype: A much larger clonotype is one base distant, so this may be a read error. The CDR3 reads CASSLGATGSEELFF. The CDR3, as DNA: TGTGCCAGCAGCTTAGGTGCTACAGGGAGTGAAGAACTGTTTTTT. The chain has TRBV7-8 and TRBJ1-4; possibly TRBD1 for D (6 bases). Germline CDR1 is SGHVS and CDR2 is FQNEAQ. CDR3 length: 15 residues.

V gene TRBV7-9 combines with J gene TRBJ2-3; D is unresolved. The CDR3 covers 16 residues. Trimming shortened V by 5 bases and J by 4 bases, and 19 bases separated the two germline ends. CDR1 is SEHNR and CDR2 is FQNEAQ in the germline V gene (reference sequence). Here the CDR3 DNA reads TGTGCCAGCAGCCTTCGAACCGGACCTGGGGCAGATACGCAGTATTTT. This encodes CASSLRTGPGADTQYF.